The 24 T cell receptor beta chains listed next were all sequenced from one sample in a study of T-cell reconstitution after alpha-beta-depleted transplantation in children. Preparation of the TCRbeta library was carried out with unique molecular identifiers. TCRdb re-analysed the PCR reads in MiXCR, keeping a single row per CDR3 protein. The data hold some 200,000 distinct CDR3 sequences, with 6.6% observed a single time. The specimen was PBMCs, collected before TCRalphabeta/CD19-depleted stem cell transplant. Receptors originate from a boy between 2 and 15 years old with acute lymphoblastic leukemia, due to receive a stem cell transplant.

This clonotype was seen ten or more times. The CDR3 region is CASSKTGLGVTGELFF. The CDR3 nucleotides read TGTGCCAGCAGCAAGACAGGGCTTGGGGTCACCGGGGAGCTGTTTTTT. The V gene is TRBV7-2, the J gene TRBJ2-2, with TRBD1 matching over 7 bases. Germline CDR1 SGHTA, CDR2 FQGNSA. The CDR3 totals 16 residues. With 5 bases clipped from V and 4 bases from J, the junction kept 10 bases outside the gene matches.

This clonotype was detected ten times or more. The CDR3: CASRVPPGFRGVTETQYF. The CDR3 nucleotides are TGTGCCAGCAGAGTTCCACCCGGGTTCAGGGGAGTTACGGAGACCCAGTACTTC. V and J are TRBV28 and TRBJ2-5; perhaps TRBD1 as D (6 bases). Trimming removed 6 bases at V and 5 bases at J, with 28 bases between. The CDR3 contains 18 residues. Germline lookup yields CDR1 MDHEN and CDR2 SYDVKM.

The rearrangement uses TRBV24-1 and TRBJ2-3; D call uncertain. V lost 5 bases and J lost 4, with 9 bases in between. This CDR3 contains 13 residues. CDR1 and CDR2 from the germline V gene are KGHDR and SFDVKD. The CDR3 bases are TGTGCCACCAGTGCCCCGGGCCCAGATACGCAGTATTTT. Residues: CATSAPGPDTQYF.

This clonotype was counted many times. V gene TRBV2 combines with J gene TRBJ2-7; the D gene is possibly TRBD1 (6 bases). The length of the CDR3 is 16 residues. V was pared by 0 bases and J by 0 bases, with 12 bases between. CDR1 and CDR2 (germline): SNHLY, FYNNEI. This CDR3 is CASSEAPPDSSYEQYF. The CDR3 region has the DNA TGTGCCAGCAGTGAAGCGCCTCCGGACAGCTCCTACGAGCAGTACTTC.

This clonotype has at least ten counts. The chain employs TRBV20-1 and TRBJ2-1; D uncertain. The V and J ends lost 5 bases and 2 bases respectively, with 1 base between them. Germline CDR1 DFQATT, CDR2 SNEGSKA (reference sequence). This CDR3 contains 10 residues. CDR3 nucleotides: TGCAGTGCTCCCTACAATGAGCAGTTCTTC. Translation: CSAPYNEQFF.

Ten or more counts support this clonotype. J is TRBJ1-5 and V is TRBV28; 7 bases map to TRBD1. With 7 bases clipped from V and 6 bases from J, the junction kept 6 bases outside the gene matches. The CDR3 extends over 13 amino acids. The germline gives CDR1 MDHEN, CDR2 SYDVKM. The DNA for the CDR3 is TGTGCCAGCATTAGGGGGCTGGGTCAGCCCCAGCATTTT. It is translated as CASIRGLGQPQHF. Drawing the rest from reference TRBV28 and TRBJ1-5, the complete variable domain is DVKVTQSSRYLVKRTGEKVFLECVQDMDHENMFWYRQDPGLGLRLIYFSYDVKMKEKGDIPEGYSVSREKKERFSLILESASTNQTSMYLCASIRGLGQPQHFGDGTRLSIL.

The table lists this clonotype with a few counts. V is TRBV3-1 and J is TRBJ1-6; perhaps TRBD1 as D (6 bases). Trimming left V 1 base short and J 10 bases short, with 14 bases between. The CDR3 is made up of 15 amino acids. Germline V gene lookup returns CDR1 LGHDT and CDR2 YNNKEL (reference sequence). In DNA, the CDR3 is TGTGCCAGCAGCCAAGTCAGCAGGGGAGACTCACCCCTCCACTTT. Protein sequence: CASSQVSRGDSPLHF.

The table lists this clonotype with many counts. The chain links TRBV7-9 to TRBJ2-7, with a tentative D call TRBD2 (5 bases). Between the trimmed V and J ends, which lost 5 bases and 4 bases, there was a span of 6 bases. Germline V gives CDR1 SEHNR, CDR2 FQNEAQ (reference sequence). The CDR3 is 11 residues long. In DNA form, the CDR3 reads TGTGCCAGCAGCGGGGAGTACGAGCAGTACTTC. Translation gives CASSGEYEQYF.

This clonotype has ten or more counts. The CDR3 DNA reads TGTGCCAGCAGCCCCCCCGGGACTTTGGCATACGAGCAGTACTTC. As protein: CASSPPGTLAYEQYF. The chain couples TRBV4-2 to TRBJ2-7, with a tentative D call TRBD2 (6 bases). This CDR3 is built from 15 residues. Germline V gene lookup returns CDR1 LGHNA and CDR2 YNFKEQ. Trimming removed 4 bases from V and 4 bases from J, with 17 bases in between.

There are many counts of this clonotype. This chain connects TRBV7-9 to TRBJ2-3, with TRBD1 matching over 7 bases. The germline V gene encodes CDR1 SEHNR and CDR2 FQNEAQ (reference sequence). The CDR3 totals 15 residues. Trimming at V came to 0 bases and at J to 6 bases, leaving 6 bases not matched to a gene. The CDR3 here is CASSLADRVTDTQYF. The CDR3 nucleotides read TGTGCCAGCAGCTTAGCCGACAGGGTGACGGATACGCAGTATTTT.

The V call is TRBV7-2, the J call TRBJ2-5; maybe TRBD1 (6 bases). The CDR3 contains 13 residues. CDR1 SGHTA and CDR2 FQGNSA come from the germline V gene. V was clipped by 4 bases and J by 5 bases, with 11 bases between them. The CDR3 loop is CASSSNQGETQYF. The CDR3 region has the DNA TGTGCCAGCAGCTCGAATCAGGGGGAGACCCAGTACTTC.

The sample holds many counts of this clonotype. The CDR3 nucleotides read TGTGCCAGCAGCCCCCCGGGACCATCCAGTCTCACCAATGAGCAGTTCTTC. As protein: CASSPPGPSSLTNEQFF. V is TRBV7-2 and J is TRBJ2-1; possibly TRBD1 or TRBD2 for D (5 bases each). Germline CDR1 reads SGHTA; CDR2 reads FQGNSA. V was pared by 5 bases and J by 6 bases, with 23 bases between. The CDR3 is made up of 17 amino acids.

This clonotype was recorded at least ten times. The chain employs TRBV29-1 and TRBJ1-1; D gene unclear. Trimming shortened V by 5 bases and J by 1 base, and 8 bases separated the two germline ends. There are 12 residues in the CDR3. The germline gives CDR1 SQVTM, CDR2 ANQGSEA. CDR3 coding DNA: TGCAGCGTTCAGCCCCCGAACACTGAAGCTTTCTTT. Encoded protein: CSVQPPNTEAFF.

The sample holds many counts of this clonotype. The chain couples TRBV29-1 to TRBJ2-5; D ambiguous. The germline V gene has CDR1 SQVTM and CDR2 ANQGSEA. The V end lost 6 bases, the J end lost 5 bases, and 10 bases lay between the germline ends. The CDR3 totals 11 residues. The CDR3 spells CSVPAGETQYF. CDR3 bases: TGCAGCGTCCCCGCCGGGGAGACCCAGTACTTC. The full variable domain, completed using reference TRBV29-1 and TRBJ2-5, is SAVISQKPSRDICQRGTSLTIQCQVDSQVTMMFWYRQQPGQSLTLIATANQGSEATYESGFVIDKFPISRPNLTFSTLTVSNMSPEDSSIYLCSVPAGETQYFGPGTRLLVL.

This clonotype was found many times. The V call is TRBV7-2, the J call TRBJ1-4; TRBD1 is a possible D gene (6 bases). The V gene lost 5 bases and the J gene lost 10 bases, with 14 bases spanning the gap. The germline gives CDR1 SGHTA, CDR2 FQGNSA. The CDR3 extends over 13 amino acids. CDR3 DNA sequence: TGTGCCAGCAGCGTATTGAGGGGGGGAAAACTGTTTTTT. Amino acid sequence: CASSVLRGGKLFF.

This clonotype has only a few counts. This rearrangement joins TRBV5-1 to TRBJ2-7; TRBD1 aligns across 11 bases. Unmatched junction bases numbered 10, after V lost 4 bases and J lost 4 bases. Germline assignment: CDR1 SGHRS and CDR2 YFSETQ. There are 16 residues in the CDR3. The CDR3 sequence is CASSARPGTGGYEQYF. CDR3 DNA: TGCGCCAGCAGCGCACGTCCCGGGACAGGGGGGTACGAGCAGTACTTC.

This clonotype was recorded many times. The chain combines TRBV7-2 with TRBJ2-5, with a weak D call TRBD1 (6 bases). V was cut by 3 bases and J by 4 bases, with 6 bases left in between. This CDR3 is 12 amino acids long. CDR1 and CDR2 from the germline V gene are SGHTA and FQGNSA. CDR3 sequence: CASSFRGETQYF. The CDR3, as DNA: TGTGCCAGCAGCTTCAGGGGAGAGACCCAGTACTTC.

At least ten counts were recorded for this clonotype. The chain links TRBV7-9 to TRBJ2-5; 7 bases agree with TRBD1. The ends lost 6 bases at V and 2 bases at J; junction bases unmatched: 6. Germline CDR1 reads SEHNR; CDR2 reads FQNEAQ (reference sequence). The CDR3 spans 14 residues. In DNA form, the CDR3 reads TGTGCCAGCAGGGAAACAGGGGTTCAAGAGACCCAGTACTTC. This codes for CASRETGVQETQYF.

This clonotype was observed many times. The CDR3 DNA is TGCGCCAGCAGCCAAGATTTGGGGACAGGCACTAAGAAAGCTTTCTTT. It yields the protein CASSQDLGTGTKKAFF. The chain has TRBV4-3 and TRBJ1-1; 8 nucleotides agree with TRBD1. The germline V gene has CDR1 LGHNA and CDR2 YSLEER. The CDR3 spans 16 residues. J was trimmed by 9 bases and V by 0 bases; bases with no gene match: 12.

This clonotype turned up a few times. The chain employs TRBV18 and TRBJ1-4, with 7 bases fitting TRBD1. The CDR3 is made up of 16 amino acids. CDR1 is KGHSH, CDR2 LQKENI, per germline. Trimming cost V 5 bases and J 4 bases; bases outside gene matches: 10. As DNA, the CDR3 is TGTGCCAGCTCAGCCCGGGACAGCCTCCTTAATGAAAAACTGTTTTTT. It yields the protein CASSARDSLLNEKLFF. Complete variable domain (other parts from reference TRBV18 and TRBJ1-4): NAGVMQNPRHLVRRRGQEARLRCSPMKGHSHVYWYRQLPEEGLKFMVYLQKENIIDESGMPKERFSAEFPKEGPSILRIQQVVRGDSAAYFCASSARDSLLNEKLFFGSGTQLSVL.

This clonotype was observed at least ten times. This chain connects TRBV12-3 or TRBV12-4 to TRBJ2-7, with 9 nucleotides matching TRBD1. This CDR3 comprises 15 residues. Trimming took 6 bases from V and 0 from J; bases not matched to a gene: 6. CDR3 DNA: TGTGCCAGCAGCAATGAGACAGGGGGCTCCTACGAGCAGTACTTC. Residues: CASSNETGGSYEQYF.

The chain uses TRBV5-5 and TRBJ2-5; D is undetermined. Germline V gives CDR1 SGHKS, CDR2 YYEKEE (reference sequence). The CDR3 sequence is 12 residues long. The ends were cut back, 2 bases at V and 5 bases at J, with 7 bases in the middle. CDR3 sequence reads: CASSFHAETQYF. The CDR3 bases are TGTGCCAGCAGCTTTCACGCGGAGACCCAGTACTTC.

This clonotype has a count of ten or more. The V and J genes are TRBV20-1 and TRBJ2-4, with D possibly called TRBD1 or TRBD2 (5 bases each). V was pared by 6 bases and J by 3 bases, with 21 bases between. The CDR3 has 16 residues. CDR1 is DFQATT, CDR2 SNEGSKA, per germline (reference sequence). This CDR3 reads CSAQNRDGRLKNIQYF. The DNA for the CDR3 is TGCAGTGCCCAGAACCGGGACGGCCGACTCAAAAACATTCAGTACTTC.

In its sample, this clonotype was seen many times. In nucleotides, the CDR3 is TGCAGTGCTTGCGGACAGGGTGTAGCCTACGAGCAGTACTTC. It encodes CSACGQGVAYEQYF. The chain carries TRBV20-1 and TRBJ2-7; 8 positions agree with TRBD1. Germline loops: CDR1 DFQATT, CDR2 SNEGSKA (reference sequence). The V segment lost 5 bases and the J segment 2 bases; nucleotides outside the gene matches: 8. The CDR3 loop spans 14 amino acids.